The sequence of this T cell receptor beta chain was determined in a study of T cell responses to AZD1222 COVID-19 vaccine (dated by TCRdb to about 2021). For the wider study: AZD1222 recipients with second doses at about 4 weeks or about 12 weeks were pooled, because spike-specific TCR depth and breadth did not differ between schedules. Trial participants were enrolled into age subgroups of 18-55, 56-69 and 70-plus years, which contained approximately 150, 28 and 58 TCR-sequenced participants, respectively. A total of 230 to 250 trial participants underwent TCR sequencing, of whom more than 200 had received two doses of AZD1222 and around 25 had received two doses of the MenACWY control vaccine. General conclusions and limits of the study: Epitopes outside the regions mutated in the B.1.351 and B.1.1.7 variants were reportedly recognized by nearly half of the unique spike-specific TCRs. The 56-69-year group was small, and its depth increase did not reach significance, likely because of low power. Participants were mostly white British and included more females than males, and it was suggested by the authors that clonal diversity may have been underestimated. No day 14 peak-response samples were available, so repertoires were characterized only after the peak T cell response. Conclusions about previously exposed vaccinees are limited because only six or seven AZD1222 recipients were SARS-CoV-2 seropositive at baseline. The vaccine-associated CD4 TCRs covered the entire spike protein, and the dominant responses fell in regions 160-218 and 743-854. After two AZD1222 doses, spike-specific TCR breadth and depth were significantly higher than at day 0 and than in MenACWY recipients.

The time point label here, explained by the study, means: baseline before first vaccination. The vaccinee samples were drawn from two UK trials, COV001 and COV002, one of which was a single-blind randomized controlled phase 2/3 trial testing AZD1222 (ChAdOx1 nCoV-19) in healthy adults. Trial participant PBMC samples were collected at day 0 and day 28 after the second dose for TCRbeta chain sequencing. The CDR3 regions of human TCRbeta chains were subjected to immunosequencing. The authors processed their data as follows. Repertoire TCRs were matched against a reference library of SARS-CoV-2-specific TCRs generated with the MIRA antigen-specificity platform. Breadth was defined as the fraction of unique TCRs that were SARS-CoV-2-associated. Depth was defined as the fraction of total T cells that were SARS-CoV-2-associated. Using the MIRA data, every spike-specific TCR was mapped to the spike region that the TCR reacted to and assigned to either a CD4 or a CD8 class. Log10-transformed breadth and depth values were compared by one-way ANOVA with Sidak's multiple comparisons tests. TCRdb stores this immuneACCESS table with in-frame sequences only. Part of the clones is absent; in the studies checked, under half of the shortfall reflects unresolved V genes, and no reason is known for the rest. V and J calls and clone size are copied from that table; D and trimming were computed from the DNA. The sample table contains approximately 190,000 clones; only one count was recorded for 85% to 95% of them. The ten largest clones represent 1% to 1.5% of the sample.

Details on this clone: It has no known antigen specificity. Qualities for individual bases were not recorded, and no much larger clone is one base off.

The CDR3 runs 12 amino acids, cysteine and phenylalanine included. The retained sequence is limited to the CDR3, 36 bases, with the frame set at the first base. The germline ends are 12 bases apart after V is trimmed by 5 bases and J by 8 bases. In the germline V gene, CDR1 corresponds to MDHEN and CDR2 to SYDVKM. The V gene is TRBV28 and the J gene is TRBJ1-2; the D gene identity is not certain. The TCR was taken from an adult in good health. The sample here was peripheral blood, taken on day 0 of AZD1222 vaccination. The bases are TGTGCCAGCAGTGCGGCAACAACGGGCTACACCTTC. Protein translation: CASSAATTGYTF.